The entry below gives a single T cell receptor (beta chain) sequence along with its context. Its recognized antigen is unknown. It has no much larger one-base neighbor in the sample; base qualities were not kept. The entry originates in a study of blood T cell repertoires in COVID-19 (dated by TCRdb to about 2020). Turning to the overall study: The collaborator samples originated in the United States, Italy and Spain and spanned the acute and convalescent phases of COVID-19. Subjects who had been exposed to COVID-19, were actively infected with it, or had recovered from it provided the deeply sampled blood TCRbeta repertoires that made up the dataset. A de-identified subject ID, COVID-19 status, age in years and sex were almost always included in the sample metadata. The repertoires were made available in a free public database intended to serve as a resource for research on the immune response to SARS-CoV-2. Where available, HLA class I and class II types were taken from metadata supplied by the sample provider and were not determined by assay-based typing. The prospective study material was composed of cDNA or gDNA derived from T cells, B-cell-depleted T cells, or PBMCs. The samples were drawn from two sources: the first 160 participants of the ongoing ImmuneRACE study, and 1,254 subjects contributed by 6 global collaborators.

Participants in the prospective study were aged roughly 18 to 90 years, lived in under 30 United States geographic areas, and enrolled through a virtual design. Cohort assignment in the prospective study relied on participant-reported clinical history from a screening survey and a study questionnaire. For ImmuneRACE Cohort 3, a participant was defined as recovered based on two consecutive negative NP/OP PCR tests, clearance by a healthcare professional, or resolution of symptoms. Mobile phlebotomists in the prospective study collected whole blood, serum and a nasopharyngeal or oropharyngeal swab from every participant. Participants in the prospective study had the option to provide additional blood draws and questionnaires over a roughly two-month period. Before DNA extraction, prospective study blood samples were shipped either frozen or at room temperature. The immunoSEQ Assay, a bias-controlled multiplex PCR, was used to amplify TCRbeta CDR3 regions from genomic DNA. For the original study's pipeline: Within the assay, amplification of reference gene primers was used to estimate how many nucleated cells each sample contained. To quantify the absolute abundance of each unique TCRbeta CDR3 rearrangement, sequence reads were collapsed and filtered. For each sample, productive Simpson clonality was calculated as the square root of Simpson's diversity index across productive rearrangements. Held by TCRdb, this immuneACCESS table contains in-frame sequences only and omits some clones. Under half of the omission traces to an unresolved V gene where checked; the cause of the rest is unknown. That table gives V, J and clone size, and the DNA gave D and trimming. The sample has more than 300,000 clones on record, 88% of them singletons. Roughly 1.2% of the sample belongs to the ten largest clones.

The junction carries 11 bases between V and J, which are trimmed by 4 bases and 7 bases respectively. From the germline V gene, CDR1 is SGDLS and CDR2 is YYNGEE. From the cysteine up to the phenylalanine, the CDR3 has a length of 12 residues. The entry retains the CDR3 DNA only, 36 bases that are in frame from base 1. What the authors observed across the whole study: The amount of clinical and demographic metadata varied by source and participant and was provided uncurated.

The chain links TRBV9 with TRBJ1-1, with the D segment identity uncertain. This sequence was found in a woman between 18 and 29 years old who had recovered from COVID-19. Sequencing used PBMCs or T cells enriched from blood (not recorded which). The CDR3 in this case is CASSRSGIEAFF. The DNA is TGTGCCAGCAGCCGATCGGGGATTGAAGCTTTCTTT.